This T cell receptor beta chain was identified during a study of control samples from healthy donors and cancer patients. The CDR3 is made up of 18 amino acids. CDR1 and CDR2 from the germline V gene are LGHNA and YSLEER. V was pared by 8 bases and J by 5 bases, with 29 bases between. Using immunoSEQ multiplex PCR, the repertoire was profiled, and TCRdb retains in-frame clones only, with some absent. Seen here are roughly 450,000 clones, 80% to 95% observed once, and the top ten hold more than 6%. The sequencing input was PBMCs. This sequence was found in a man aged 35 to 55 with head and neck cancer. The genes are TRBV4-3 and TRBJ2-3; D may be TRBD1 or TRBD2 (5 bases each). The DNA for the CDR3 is TGCGCCAGCCCGACGAGGTTGGGGTTCGGGGCAGGCTTAGATACGCAGTATTTT. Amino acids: CASPTRLGFGAGLDTQYF.